Listed here are 6 T cell receptor beta chains from one sample, sequenced in a study of CD8+ T cells in alopecia areata. Sequencing used cDNA as its template, made by extracting RNA and reverse transcribing it. Profiled with immunoSEQ multiplex PCR; TCRdb holds only in-frame clones, not every one. The table has 130,000 to 150,000 clones, about half seen once. This sample comprised CD4+ T cells sorted from blood, obtained at week 0. These receptors came from a human donor with alopecia areata.

The rearrangement links TRBV29-1 to TRBJ1-2, with D possibly matching TRBD1 (5 bases). The ends were cut back, 5 bases at V and 5 bases at J, with 15 bases in the middle. Germline assignment: CDR1 SQVTM and CDR2 ANQGSEA. The CDR3 consists of 13 residues. CDR3 sequence: CSVKVTEPYGYTF. For the CDR3, the DNA is TGCAGCGTTAAGGTGACAGAACCTTATGGCTACACCTTC.

This clone was recorded once. The chain carries TRBV29-1 and TRBJ2-7; 7 bases agree with TRBD2. The CDR3 sequence is 12 residues long. Germline V lookup: CDR1 SQVTM, CDR2 ANQGSEA. The trim removed 6 bases at V and 6 bases at J, leaving 8 bases unmatched. The CDR3: CSVAMGGPEQYF. CDR3 DNA sequence: TGCAGCGTCGCCATGGGAGGGCCCGAGCAGTACTTC.

J is TRBJ2-5 and V is TRBV11-2; TRBD1 agrees at 9 bases. The germline gives CDR1 SGHAT, CDR2 FQNNGV. The V gene end was trimmed by 5 bases and the J gene end by 6 bases; junction bases not matched to a gene: 4. This CDR3 spans 13 amino acids. The CDR3 loop is CASSQQGAKTQYF. CDR3 nucleotides: TGTGCCAGCAGCCAACAGGGGGCAAAGACCCAGTACTTC.

This chain joins TRBV6-1 and TRBJ2-1; the match to TRBD2 covers 7 bases. The CDR3 has 19 residues. In germline, CDR1 is MNHNS, CDR2 SASEGT. With V trimmed by 8 bases and J by 7 bases, 26 bases remained unmatched. The CDR3: CASRGSLGVLAASWNEQFF. The CDR3 coding sequence is TGTGCCAGCCGTGGGTCCTTAGGGGTCCTAGCGGCCTCCTGGAATGAGCAGTTCTTC.

This clone has just a few counts. CDR3: CASSPQGGETQYF. The CDR3 DNA sequence: TGCGCCAGCAGCCCCCAGGGCGGGGAGACCCAGTACTTC. V gene TRBV5-1 combines with J gene TRBJ2-5; the D call may be TRBD1 or TRBD2 (5 bases each). The germline V and J ends were trimmed by 4 bases and 5 bases, with 12 bases remaining between them. Germline values: CDR1 SGHRS, CDR2 YFSETQ. This CDR3 has 13 residues.

The chain combines TRBV30 with TRBJ2-7; 7 bases are a match to TRBD2. The V gene's germline CDR1 is GTSNPN and CDR2 SVGIG (reference sequence). V shed 2 bases and J 2 bases; nucleotides not matched to a gene: 3. The CDR3 is 13 residues long. The CDR3 DNA reads TGTGCCTGGAGTAAAGCGGGACCCTACGAGCAGTACTTC. It is translated as CAWSKAGPYEQYF.